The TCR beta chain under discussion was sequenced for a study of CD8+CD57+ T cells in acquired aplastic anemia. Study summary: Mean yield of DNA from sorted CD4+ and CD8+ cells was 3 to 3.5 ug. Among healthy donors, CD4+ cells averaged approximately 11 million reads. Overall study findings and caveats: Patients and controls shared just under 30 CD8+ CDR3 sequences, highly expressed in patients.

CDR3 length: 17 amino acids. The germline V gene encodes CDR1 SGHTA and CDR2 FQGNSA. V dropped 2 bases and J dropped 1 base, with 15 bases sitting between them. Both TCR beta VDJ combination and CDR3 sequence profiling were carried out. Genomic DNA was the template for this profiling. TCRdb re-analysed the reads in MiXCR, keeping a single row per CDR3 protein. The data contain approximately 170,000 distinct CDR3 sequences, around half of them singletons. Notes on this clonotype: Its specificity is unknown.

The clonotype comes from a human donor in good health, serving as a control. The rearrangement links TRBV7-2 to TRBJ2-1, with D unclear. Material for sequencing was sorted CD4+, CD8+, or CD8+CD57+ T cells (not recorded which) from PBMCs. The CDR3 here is CASSLLLTASSYNEQFF. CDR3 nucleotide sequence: TGTGCCAGCAGCTTACTTTTGACTGCGTCTTCCTACAATGAGCAGTTCTTC.